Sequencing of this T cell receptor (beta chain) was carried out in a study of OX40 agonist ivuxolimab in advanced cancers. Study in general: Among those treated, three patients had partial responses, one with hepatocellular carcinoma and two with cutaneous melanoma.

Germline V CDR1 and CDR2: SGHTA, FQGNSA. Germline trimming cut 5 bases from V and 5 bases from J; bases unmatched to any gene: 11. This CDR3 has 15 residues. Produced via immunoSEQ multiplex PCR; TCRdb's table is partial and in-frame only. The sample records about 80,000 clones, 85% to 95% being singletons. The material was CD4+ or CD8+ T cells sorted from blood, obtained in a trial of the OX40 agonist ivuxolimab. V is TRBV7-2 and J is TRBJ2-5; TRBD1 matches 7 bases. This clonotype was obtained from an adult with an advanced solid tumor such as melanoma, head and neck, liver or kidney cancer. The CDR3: CASSTRGGPVETQYF. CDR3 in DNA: TGTGCCAGCAGCACCCGAGGGGGCCCTGTGGAGACCCAGTACTTC.